This T cell receptor (beta chain) was found in a study of blood T cell repertoires in COVID-19. Clones were sequenced by immunoSEQ multiplex PCR, and TCRdb holds only the in-frame ones, with some missing. The repertoire consists of some 120,000 clones, with roughly nine tenths occurring once and the leading ten covering approximately 5%. The V end was cut by 5 bases, the J end by 4 bases, with 20 bases between. Germline V gives CDR1 SGHTA, CDR2 FQGNSA. The CDR3 length is 16 residues. Enrollment of patients from Seattle took place during active infection, with longitudinal follow-up. This receptor was taken from a man in his sixties with COVID-19, enrolled during active disease. The genes are TRBV7-2 and TRBJ2-5; possible D gene TRBD2, 6 bases. The specimen sequenced was peripheral blood. CDR3 residues: CASSPTDARGLETQYF. The CDR3 DNA reads TGTGCCAGCAGCCCTACCGACGCCCGGGGGTTAGAGACCCAGTACTTC.